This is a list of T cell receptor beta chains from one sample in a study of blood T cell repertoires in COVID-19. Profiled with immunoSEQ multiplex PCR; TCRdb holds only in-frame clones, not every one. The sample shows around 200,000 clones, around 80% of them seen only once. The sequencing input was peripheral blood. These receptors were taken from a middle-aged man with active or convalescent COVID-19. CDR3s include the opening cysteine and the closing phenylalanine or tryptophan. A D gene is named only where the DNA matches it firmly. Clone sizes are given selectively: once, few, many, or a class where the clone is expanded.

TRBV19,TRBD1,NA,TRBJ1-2,CASNPDRGGFGYTF,TGTGCCAGTAACCCGGACAGGGGAGGTTTTGGCTACACCTTC
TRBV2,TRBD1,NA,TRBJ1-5,CASSERQGDNQPQHF,TGTGCCAGCAGTGAAAGACAGGGGGACAATCAGCCCCAGCATTTT
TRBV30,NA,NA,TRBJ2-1,CAWIDFNNEQFF,TGTGCCTGGATCGACTTCAACAATGAGCAGTTCTTC
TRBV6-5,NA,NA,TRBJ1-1,CASSSSEGRYTEAFF,TGTGCCAGCAGTTCAAGCGAGGGTAGATACACTGAAGCTTTCTTT
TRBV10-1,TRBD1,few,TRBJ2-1,CASSESRTGGFGYNEQFF,TGCGCCAGCAGTGAGTCGAGGACAGGGGGTTTTGGCTACAATGAGCAGTTCTTC
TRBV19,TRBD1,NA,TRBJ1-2,CASSLQGGYGYTF,TGTGCCAGTAGCCTACAGGGGGGGTATGGCTACACCTTC
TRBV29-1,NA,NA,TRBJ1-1,CSVVSVNEAFF,TGCAGCGTTGTATCGGTAAATGAAGCTTTCTTT
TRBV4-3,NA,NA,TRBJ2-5,CASSRDRKETQYF,TGCGCCAGCAGCCGTGACAGAAAAGAGACCCAGTACTTC
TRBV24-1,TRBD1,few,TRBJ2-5,CATSDSPGQGDDWKTQYF,TGTGCCACCAGTGATTCTCCCGGACAGGGTGATGATTGGAAGACCCAGTACTTC
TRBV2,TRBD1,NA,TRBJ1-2,CASTPGTDYGYTF,TGTGCCAGCACCCCCGGGACAGACTATGGCTACACCTTC
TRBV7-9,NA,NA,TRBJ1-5,CASSLGLTGNQPQHF,TGTGCCAGCAGCTTAGGATTGACGGGGAATCAGCCCCAGCATTTT
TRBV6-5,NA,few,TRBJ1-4,CASTAGYEKLFF,TGTGCCAGCACGGCAGGGTACGAAAAACTGTTTTTT
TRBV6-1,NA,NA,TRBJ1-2,CAPQGYTF,TGTGCCCCCCAAGGCTACACCTTC
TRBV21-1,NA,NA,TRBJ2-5,CASSGPTSGRKGETQYF,TGTGCCAGCAGCGGGCCCACTAGCGGGAGGAAGGGAGAGACCCAGTACTTC
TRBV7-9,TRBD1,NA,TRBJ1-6,CASSYQGAQDNSPLHF,TGTGCCAGCAGCTACCAGGGGGCGCAGGATAATTCACCCCTCCACTTT
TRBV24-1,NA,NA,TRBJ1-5,CATSDPGSDGNQPQHF,TGTGCCACCAGTGACCCCGGGTCCGATGGCAATCAGCCCCAGCATTTT
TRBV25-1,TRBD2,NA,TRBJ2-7,CASSESLRTSKQYF,TGTGCCAGCAGTGAATCCCTCCGGACTAGCAAGCAGTACTTC
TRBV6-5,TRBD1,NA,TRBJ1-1,CASSGGQGSFF,TGTGCCAGCAGCGGCGGACAGGGCTCTTTCTTT
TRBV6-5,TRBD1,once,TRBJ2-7,CASRTGTAPYEQYF,TGTGCCAGCAGAACCGGGACAGCACCCTACGAGCAGTACTTC
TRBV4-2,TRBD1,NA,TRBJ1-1,CASSQGGTAVNTEAFF,TGTGCCAGCAGCCAAGGTGGGACAGCGGTTAACACTGAAGCTTTCTTT
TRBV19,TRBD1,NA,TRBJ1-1,CASNTGGRSEAFF,TGTGCCAGTAACACAGGGGGGAGATCTGAAGCTTTCTTT
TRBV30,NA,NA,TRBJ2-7,CAWSGLLGGYEQYF,TGTGCCTGGAGTGGGTTACTCGGGGGCTACGAGCAGTACTTC
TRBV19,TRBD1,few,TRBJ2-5,CASSKDRGIETQYF,TGTGCCAGTAGTAAGGACAGGGGAATTGAGACCCAGTACTTC
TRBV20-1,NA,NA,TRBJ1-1,CSASGASIEAFF,TGCAGTGCTAGTGGGGCATCGATCGAAGCTTTTTTT
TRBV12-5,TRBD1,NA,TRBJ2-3,CASGLETGGACYF,TGTGCTAGTGGTTTGGAAACAGGGGGCGCGTGTTATTTT
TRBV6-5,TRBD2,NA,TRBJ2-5,CATGTSGTQETQYF,TGTGCCACAGGGACTAGCGGGACCCAAGAGACCCAGTACTTC
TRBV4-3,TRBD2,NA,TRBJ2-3,CASSQQSGAYTDTQYF,TGCGCCAGCAGCCAACAAAGCGGGGCCTACACAGATACGCAGTATTTT
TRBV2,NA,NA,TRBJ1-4,CASDGVGGSEKLFF,TGTGCCAGCGATGGAGTGGGGGGAAGCGAAAAACTGTTTTTT
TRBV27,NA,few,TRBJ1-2,CASSYTIQGIYGYTF,TGTGCCAGCAGCTATACAATACAGGGAATCTATGGCTACACCTTC
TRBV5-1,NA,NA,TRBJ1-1,CASSLAAGTNTEAFF,TGCGCCAGCAGCTTGGCCGCGGGTACGAACACTGAAGCTTTCTTT
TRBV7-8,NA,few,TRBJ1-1,CASSLLPGNTEAFF,TGTGCCAGCAGCTTACTTCCGGGGAACACTGAAGCTTTCTTT